Following are 29 T cell receptor beta chains from one sample sequenced in a study of blood T cell repertoires in COVID-19. Here immunoSEQ multiplex PCR was the method, and the copy in TCRdb shows in-frame clones only, minus some. This table has a few hundred thousand clones, around nine tenths appearing once. Sequencing was done on a sample of peripheral blood. These receptors originate from a woman between 70 and 85 years old with COVID-19, enrolled during active disease.

This clone was detected only once. The chain links TRBV30 to TRBJ1-1, with D perhaps TRBD1 (5 bases). Trimming took off 8 bases at V and 6 bases at J, with 16 bases between the two ends. Germline CDR1 GTSNPN, CDR2 SVGIG (reference sequence). This CDR3 spans 12 amino acids. The CDR3 spells CALTSGYAEAFF. The CDR3, as DNA: TGTGCCCTAACCTCAGGGTACGCTGAAGCTTTCTTT.

The chain couples TRBV2 to TRBJ2-1; D gene uncertain. CDR3 length: 14 residues. The V end lost 2 bases, the J end lost 3 bases, and 8 bases lay between the germline ends. In germline, CDR1 is SNHLY, CDR2 FYNNEI. CDR3 in amino acids: CASSEFRSYNEQFF. In DNA, the CDR3 is TGTGCCAGCAGTGAATTTCGCAGCTACAATGAGCAGTTCTTC.

This chain joins TRBV6-5 and TRBJ2-5; TRBD1 agrees at 7 bases. J lost 2 bases, V lost 5 bases, and 5 bases had no gene match. The CDR3 is made up of 14 amino acids. Germline values: CDR1 MNHEY, CDR2 SVGAGI. The CDR3 nucleotides read TGTGCCAGCAGTCGGGGACAGAGACAAGAGACCCAGTACTTC. Translation: CASSRGQRQETQYF.

Here the CDR3 reads CASRGGQANTEAFF. DNA of the CDR3: TGTGCCAGCAGGGGAGGGCAGGCGAACACTGAAGCTTTCTTT. The chain uses TRBV6-5 and TRBJ1-1; D not resolved. The CDR3 length is 14 residues. Per germline, CDR1 MNHEY and CDR2 SVGAGI. Trimming took off 6 bases at V and 1 base at J, with 12 bases between the two ends.

This chain joins TRBV5-4 and TRBJ1-6, with TRBD1 as a possible D gene (5 bases). The germline V gene has CDR1 SGHNT and CDR2 YYREEE (reference sequence). The V end was cut by 4 bases, the J end by 4 bases, with 9 bases between. The CDR3 covers 14 residues. The CDR3 DNA is TGTGCCAGCAGCGGAGGGACTTATAATTCACCCCTCCACTTT. Translation gives CASSGGTYNSPLHF.

This clone was recorded once. The chain has TRBV12-5 and TRBJ1-1; TRBD1 agrees at 7 bases. The CDR3 is 14 residues long. CDR1 is LGHNT, CDR2 FRNRAP, per germline. J was trimmed by 5 bases and V by 4 bases; bases with no gene match: 7. The CDR3 DNA is TGTGCTAGTGGTTCCTCAGGGGGATGGACTGAAGCTTTCTTT. Translated, it gives CASGSSGGWTEAFF.

The V gene is TRBV11-2, the J gene TRBJ2-5; 8 bases agree with TRBD2. J gave up 2 bases and V 4 bases, and 9 bases lay outside the gene matches. The CDR3 is made up of 16 amino acids. Per the germline V gene, CDR1 is SGHAT and CDR2 is FQNNGV. The CDR3 here is CASSSQITSGQETQYF. CDR3 DNA sequence: TGTGCCAGCAGCTCCCAGATCACTAGCGGACAAGAGACCCAGTACTTC.

The chain has TRBV29-1 and TRBJ2-3; 8 bases are a match to TRBD2. This CDR3 is built from 15 residues. Germline lookup yields CDR1 SQVTM and CDR2 ANQGSEA. V gave up 7 bases and J gave up 0 bases; unmatched junction bases: 9. CDR3 nucleotides: TGCAGCGCCTGGCCCGCTAGCGGGAGCACAGATACGCAGTATTTT. Translating gives CSAWPASGSTDTQYF.

V is TRBV9 and J is TRBJ1-5; TRBD1 matches 7 bases. The CDR3 is 15 amino acids. Germline lookup yields CDR1 SGDLS and CDR2 YYNGEE. The J segment lost 5 bases and the V segment lost 2 bases, leaving 7 bases of the junction unmatched. CDR3 sequence (DNA): TGTGCCAGCAGCGTCGACAGGGCCAAACATCAGCCCCAGCATTTT. Protein: CASSVDRAKHQPQHF.

The chain combines TRBV10-3 with TRBJ2-3, with a possible D match to TRBD1 (6 bases). Germline lookup yields CDR1 ENHRY and CDR2 SYGVKD. The V gene lost 8 bases and the J gene lost 1 base, with 10 bases spanning the gap. The CDR3 extends over 13 amino acids. The CDR3 here is CAISAGGTDTQYF. The CDR3 nucleotides are TGTGCCATCTCTGCAGGGGGCACAGATACGCAGTATTTT.

This chain links TRBV2 with TRBJ1-3; 10 bases align to TRBD1. The trim removed 8 bases at V and 0 bases at J, leaving 4 bases unmatched. Looked up from germline, CDR1 is SNHLY and CDR2 is FYNNEI. This CDR3 has 15 amino acids. This CDR3 reads CASGQGGISGNTIYF. The CDR3 DNA sequence: TGTGCCAGCGGACAGGGGGGAATCTCTGGAAACACCATATATTTT.

Many counts were recorded for this clone. The gene calls are TRBV5-1 and TRBJ1-2; D ambiguous. This CDR3 comprises 13 residues. The germline V gene encodes CDR1 SGHRS and CDR2 YFSETQ. V was pared by 3 bases and J by 8 bases, with 14 bases between. The CDR3 reads CASSSPSHRGYTF. CDR3 sequence (DNA): TGCGCCAGCAGCTCACCCTCCCATCGGGGCTACACCTTC. Full variable domain (missing parts from reference TRBV5-1 and TRBJ1-2): KAGVTQTPRYLIKTRGQQVTLSCSPISGHRSVSWYQQTPGQGLQFLFEYFSETQRNKGNFPGRFSGRQFSNSRSEMNVSTLELGDSALYLCASSSPSHRGYTFGSGTRLTVV.

This rearrangement joins TRBV5-5 to TRBJ2-1; possibly TRBD2 for D (6 bases). Per germline, CDR1 SGHKS and CDR2 YYEKEE (reference sequence). The V end was cut by 2 bases, the J end by 6 bases, with 9 bases between. CDR3 length: 13 amino acids. Written as DNA, the CDR3 is TGTGCCAGCAGCTTCTCCGGGGGCAATGAGCAGTTCTTC. As protein: CASSFSGGNEQFF.

V is TRBV4-2 and J is TRBJ2-7; D gene unclear. Germline-derived CDR1 and CDR2 are LGHNA and YNFKEQ. This CDR3 comprises 18 residues. V gave up 3 bases and J gave up 0 bases, with 21 bases separating them. CDR3 in DNA: TGTGCCAGCAGCCATCGGCATCGAGATTCGACTTCCTCCTACGAGCAGTACTTC. Amino acid sequence: CASSHRHRDSTSSYEQYF.

This clone was counted at least ten times. The chain couples TRBV27 to TRBJ1-2, with 9 bases aligning to TRBD1. The V segment lost 5 bases and the J segment 6 bases; nucleotides outside the gene matches: 13. Germline loops: CDR1 MNHEY, CDR2 SMNVEV (reference sequence). The CDR3 is made up of 16 amino acids. CDR3 bases: TGTGCCAGCAGTATTATTGGGACAGGGCAGGGGAATGGCTACACCTTC. Its protein product is CASSIIGTGQGNGYTF.

The chain links TRBV18 to TRBJ1-2, with TRBD1 matching 9 bases. V lost 5 bases to trimming and J lost 5 bases; unmatched junction nucleotides: 3. The CDR3 spans 13 residues. CDR1 KGHSH and CDR2 LQKENI come from the germline V gene. The CDR3 loop is CASSGDREYGYTF. The CDR3 region has the DNA TGTGCCAGCTCAGGGGACAGGGAGTATGGCTACACCTTC.

The V call is TRBV12-3 or TRBV12-4, the J call TRBJ1-2; possibly TRBD1 for D (5 bases). The CDR3 contains 13 residues. Trimming stripped 5 bases from V and 7 bases from J, with 14 bases between. This chain's CDR3 is CASSPAGGFGYTF. The DNA for the CDR3 is TGTGCCAGCAGTCCTGCCGGGGGGTTTGGCTACACCTTC.

This chain uses TRBV18 with TRBJ2-5; D possibly corresponds to TRBD1 (5 bases). The CDR3 length is 13 residues. Germline lookup yields CDR1 KGHSH and CDR2 LQKENI. Deletions cut 2 bases from V and 5 bases from J, with 9 bases between. CDR3 nucleotides: TGTGCCAGCTCACCAGGGGCTTTGGAGACCCAGTACTTC. Amino acids: CASSPGALETQYF.

The rearrangement joins TRBV4-2 to TRBJ2-2, with a possible D match to TRBD2 (5 bases). V was cut by 1 base and J by 0 bases, with 6 bases left in between. The CDR3 loop spans 15 amino acids. CDR1 is LGHNA, CDR2 YNFKEQ, per germline. The CDR3: CASSQAGSNTGELFF. The DNA for the CDR3 is TGTGCCAGCAGCCAAGCGGGATCGAACACCGGGGAGCTGTTTTTT.

V and J are TRBV5-6 and TRBJ2-7, with D perhaps matching TRBD2 (6 bases). V lost 4 bases and J 1 base, leaving 9 bases between the germline ends. This CDR3 has 13 amino acids. Germline CDR1 and CDR2: SGHDT and YYEEEE. In DNA, the CDR3 is TGTGCCAGCAGCCGCCGGGGGTCCTACGAGCAGTACTTC. This translates into CASSRRGSYEQYF.

The CDR3 spells CAWSGLDEQFF. CDR3 DNA: TGTGCCTGGAGTGGACTAGATGAGCAGTTCTTC. The V gene is TRBV30, the J gene TRBJ2-1; the D gene is possibly TRBD2 (6 bases). Germline lookup yields CDR1 GTSNPN and CDR2 SVGIG (reference sequence). V was shortened by 1 base and J by 8 bases, with 6 bases between the two germline ends. The CDR3 covers 11 residues. Together with reference TRBV30 and TRBJ2-1, the CDR3 gives the full variable domain: SQTIHQWPATLVQPVGSPLSLECTVEGTSNPNLYWYRQAAGRGLQLLFYSVGIGQISSEVPQNLSASRPQDRQFILSSKKLLLSDSGFYLCAWSGLDEQFFGPGTRLTVL.

V and J are TRBV13 and TRBJ2-7; the D gene is possibly TRBD1 (6 bases). V lost 5 bases to trimming and J lost 2 bases, with 13 bases between them. Germline assignment: CDR1 PRHDT and CDR2 FYEKMQ (reference sequence). This CDR3 is 14 amino acids long. CDR3 sequence: CASSQGRPAYEQYF. In nucleotides, the CDR3 is TGTGCCAGCAGCCAGGGGCGTCCTGCCTACGAGCAGTACTTC.

This chain uses TRBV7-8 with TRBJ1-6; no definite D call. The germline CDR1 and CDR2 sequences are SGHVS and FQNEAQ. V was shortened by 4 bases and J by 7 bases, with 11 bases between the two germline ends. The CDR3 sequence is 14 residues long. The CDR3: CASSSRGWNSPLHF. The DNA for the CDR3 is TGTGCCAGCAGCTCCCGAGGGTGGAATTCACCCCTCCACTTT.

The CDR3 reads CASTREGASVYGYTF. CDR3 DNA sequence: TGTGCCAGCACCCGGGAGGGGGCTTCAGTCTATGGCTACACCTTC. The rearrangement joins TRBV6-5 to TRBJ1-2, with 7 bases that match TRBD1. The CDR3 spans 15 residues. Trimming removed 7 bases from V and 4 bases from J; junction bases left unmatched: 12. The germline gives CDR1 MNHEY, CDR2 SVGAGI.

The rearrangement links TRBV6-5 to TRBJ2-4; no reliable D call. This CDR3 spans 15 amino acids. The V gene's germline CDR1 is MNHEY and CDR2 SVGAGI. V lost 5 bases and J lost 5, with 16 bases in between. The CDR3 DNA sequence: TGTGCCAGCAGTACCTGGCTTCGTGCCGAAAACATTCAGTACTTC. Translation: CASSTWLRAENIQYF.

V gene TRBV3-1 (or the pseudogene TRBV3-2) combines with J gene TRBJ2-2; D perhaps matches TRBD1 (5 bases). Germline lookup yields CDR1 LGHDT and CDR2 YNNKEL (reference sequence). The ends were cut back, 1 base at V and 0 bases at J, with 9 bases in the middle. The CDR3 totals 16 residues. The CDR3 coding sequence is TGTGCCAGCAGCCAAGGTCAGGGAACGAACACCGGGGAGCTGTTTTTT. Residues: CASSQGQGTNTGELFF.

The chain joins TRBV5-6 to TRBJ2-7; D is uncertain. The CDR3 is 13 residues long. With 1 base removed from V and 7 bases from J, the gap between germline ends came to 12 bases. CDR1 is SGHDT and CDR2 is YYEEEE in the germline V gene. In nucleotides, the CDR3 is TGTGCCAGCAGCTTGAGCGTCCTCCGGGAGCAGTACTTC. Translating gives CASSLSVLREQYF.

The chain recombines TRBV19 with TRBJ2-1, with 10 bases aligning to TRBD2. The CDR3 length is 15 residues. Trimming cost V 4 bases and J 2 bases; bases outside gene matches: 2. The V gene's germline CDR1 is LNHDA and CDR2 SQIVND (reference sequence). CDR3 amino acids: CASSRTSGAYNEQFF. As DNA, the CDR3 is TGTGCCAGTAGTAGGACTAGCGGAGCCTACAATGAGCAGTTCTTC.

This chain joins TRBV5-1 and TRBJ2-1; a possible D gene is TRBD2 (5 bases). The CDR3 runs to 16 residues. Germline CDR1 reads SGHRS; CDR2 reads YFSETQ. Trimming shortened V by 0 bases and J by 6 bases, and 16 bases separated the two germline ends. In DNA, the CDR3 is TGCGCCAGCAGCTTGGGCGGGCGACAAAATGGCAATGAGCAGTTCTTC. Protein sequence: CASSLGGRQNGNEQFF.